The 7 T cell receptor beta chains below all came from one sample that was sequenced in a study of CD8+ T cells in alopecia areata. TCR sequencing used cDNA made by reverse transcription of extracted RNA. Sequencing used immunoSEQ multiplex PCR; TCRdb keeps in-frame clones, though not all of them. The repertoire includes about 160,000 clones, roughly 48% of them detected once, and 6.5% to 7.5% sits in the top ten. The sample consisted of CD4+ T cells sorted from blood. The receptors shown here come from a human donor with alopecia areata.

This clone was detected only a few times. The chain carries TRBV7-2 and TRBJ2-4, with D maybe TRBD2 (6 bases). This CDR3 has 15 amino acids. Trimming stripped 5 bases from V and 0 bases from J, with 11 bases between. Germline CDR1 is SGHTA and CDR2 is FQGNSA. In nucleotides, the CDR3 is TGTGCCAGCAGCGCACCCGGGGGAGCCAAAAACATTCAGTACTTC. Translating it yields CASSAPGGAKNIQYF. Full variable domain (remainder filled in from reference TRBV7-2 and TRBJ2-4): GAGVSQSPSNKVTEKGKDVELRCDPISGHTALYWYRQSLGQGLEFLIYFQGNSAPDKSGLPSDRFSAERTGGSVSTLTIQRTQQEDSAVYLCASSAPGGAKNIQYFGAGTRLSVL.

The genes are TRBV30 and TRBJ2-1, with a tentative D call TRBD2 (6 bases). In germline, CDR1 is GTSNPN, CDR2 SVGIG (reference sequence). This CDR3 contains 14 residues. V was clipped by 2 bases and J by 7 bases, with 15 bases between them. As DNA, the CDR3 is TGTGCCTGGAGTCACGGGAGCCTGGGAAATGAGCAGTTCTTC. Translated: CAWSHGSLGNEQFF.

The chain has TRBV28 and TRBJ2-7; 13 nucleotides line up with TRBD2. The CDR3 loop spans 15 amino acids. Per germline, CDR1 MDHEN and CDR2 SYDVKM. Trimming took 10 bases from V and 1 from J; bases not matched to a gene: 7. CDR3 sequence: CATRTSGRHSYEQYF. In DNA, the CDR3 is TGTGCCACCCGGACTAGCGGGAGACATTCCTACGAGCAGTACTTC.

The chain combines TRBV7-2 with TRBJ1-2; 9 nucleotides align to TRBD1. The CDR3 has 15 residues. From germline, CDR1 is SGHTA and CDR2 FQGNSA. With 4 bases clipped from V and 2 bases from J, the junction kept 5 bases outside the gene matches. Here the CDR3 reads CASSSTGTGNYGYTF. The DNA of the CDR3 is TGTGCCAGCAGCTCGACCGGGACAGGGAACTATGGCTACACCTTC.

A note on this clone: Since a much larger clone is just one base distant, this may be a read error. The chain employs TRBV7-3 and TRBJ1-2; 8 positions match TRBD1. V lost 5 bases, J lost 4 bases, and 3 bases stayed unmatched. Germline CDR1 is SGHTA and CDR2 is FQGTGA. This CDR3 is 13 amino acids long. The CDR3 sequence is CASSPGTGYGYTF. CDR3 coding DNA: TGTGCCAGCAGCCCCGGGACAGGCTATGGCTACACCTTC.

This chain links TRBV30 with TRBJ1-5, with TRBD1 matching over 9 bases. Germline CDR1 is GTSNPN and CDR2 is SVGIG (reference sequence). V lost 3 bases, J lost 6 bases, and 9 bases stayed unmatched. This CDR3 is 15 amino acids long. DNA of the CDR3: TGTGCCTGGAGCCCAGGGACAGGGTACAGTCAGCCCCAGCATTTT. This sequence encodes CAWSPGTGYSQPQHF.

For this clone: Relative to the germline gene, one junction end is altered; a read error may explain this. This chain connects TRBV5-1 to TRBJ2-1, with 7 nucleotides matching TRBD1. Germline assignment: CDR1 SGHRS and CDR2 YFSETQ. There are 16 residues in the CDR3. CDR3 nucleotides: TGCGCCAGCAGCCCCAACCCCGGACAGGCCCTGGCTGAGCGGTTCTTC. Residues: CASSPNPGQALAERFF.